The clone carrying this TCR beta chain was counted a few times. Its cognate antigen is unknown. This specimen comes from a study of cytomegalovirus exposure and HLA in healthy donors. Study observations and caveats: Per published reports, the classifier diagnosed cytomegalovirus status with high specificity and sensitivity. For most TCR sequences rarity was the rule, although some public TCRs occurred in many donors.

13 Jbeta primers and 60 Vbeta primers were used for the PCR. Sequencing used immunoSEQ multiplex PCR; TCRdb keeps in-frame clones, though not all of them. The sample shows some 150,000 clones, around four fifths of them seen only once. Germline CDR1 LNHDA, CDR2 SQIVND (reference sequence). Losses at the gene ends were 6 bases for V and 1 base for J; bases not matched to a gene: 4. The CDR3 spans 15 residues. This TCR came from a woman in her forties in good health and CMV-seronegative. Input material: PBMCs. The rearrangement joins TRBV19 to TRBJ1-4; the match to TRBD1 covers 8 bases. The DNA of the CDR3 is TGTGCCAGTAGGATGACAGGGGAAACTAATGAAAAACTGTTTTTT. This gives the protein CASRMTGETNEKLFF.